The 5 T cell receptor beta chains reported below all come from one sample, sequenced in a study of T-cell reconstitution after alpha-beta-depleted transplantation in children. As it was prepared, the TCRbeta library received unique molecular identifiers. TCRdb reprocessed the PCR reads with MiXCR, giving one entry per CDR3 protein. The sample carries 250,000 to 300,000 distinct CDR3 sequences, around a tenth recorded once. This specimen consisted of peripheral blood, obtained 180 days after TCRalphabeta/CD19-depleted stem cell transplant. Receptor source: a male patient aged 2 to 9 who had a stem cell transplant for chronic granulomatous disease, so the T cells may come from the graft donor.

At least ten counts were recorded for this clonotype. This chain uses TRBV7-2 with TRBJ2-7, with a weak D call TRBD1 (6 bases). CDR3 length equals 15 residues. CDR1 is SGHTA, CDR2 FQGNSA, per germline. V shed 3 bases and J shed 1 base, with 13 bases lying between them. The CDR3 nucleotides read TGTGCCAGCAGCTTCTATGGACAGAGTTCCTACGAGCAGTACTTC. It encodes CASSFYGQSSYEQYF.

This clonotype has at least ten counts. This chain uses TRBV20-1 with TRBJ2-3, with TRBD2 matching 12 bases. Germline V lookup: CDR1 DFQATT, CDR2 SNEGSKA (reference sequence). V trimming: 6 bases; J trimming: 3 bases; junction bases outside the gene matches: 7. The CDR3 spans 15 residues. The chain's CDR3 is CSAEPTSGRTDTQYF. CDR3 coding DNA: TGCAGTGCAGAGCCGACTAGCGGGAGAACAGATACGCAGTATTTT.

Worth noting for this clonotype: A much larger clone sits a single nucleotide away, making a read error possible. The rearrangement joins TRBV29-1 to TRBJ2-7, with 11 bases lining up with TRBD2. Germline-derived CDR1 and CDR2 are SQVTM and ANQGSEA. The CDR3 is 14 residues long. CDR3 DNA: TGCAGCGTTGGCGTAGCGGGAGGGCCCTACGAGCAGTCCTTC. This translates into CSVGVAGGPYEQSF.

This clonotype was detected ten times or more. The chain employs TRBV29-1 and TRBJ2-5, with 11 bases lining up with TRBD2. V shed 2 bases and J 5 bases; nucleotides not matched to a gene: 7. Per germline, CDR1 SQVTM and CDR2 ANQGSEA. There are 15 residues in the CDR3. CDR3 DNA: TGCAGCGTTGAAATAGCGGGAGGGCCATTTGAGACCCAGTACTTC. Translation gives CSVEIAGGPFETQYF.

The chain joins TRBV27 to TRBJ2-7; TRBD1 aligns across 7 bases. This CDR3 has 15 residues. Looked up from germline, CDR1 is MNHEY and CDR2 is SMNVEV (reference sequence). The junction had 7 bases not matched to a gene; V was cut back by 0 bases and J by 5 bases. This chain's CDR3 is CASSLSGTEPHEQYF. CDR3 bases: TGTGCCAGCAGTTTATCGGGGACAGAACCCCACGAGCAGTACTTC.